Sequencing of this T cell receptor beta chain was carried out in a study of blood T cell repertoires in COVID-19 (dated by TCRdb to about 2020). Describing the broader study: Collaborator samples came from the United States, Italy and Spain and covered acute and convalescent phases of COVID-19. Where available, HLA class I and class II types were obtained from metadata supplied by the sample provider rather than from assay-based typing. A freely available public database, intended as a resource for researchers studying the immune response to SARS-CoV-2, is where the repertoires were released. Deeply sampled blood TCRbeta repertoires from subjects exposed to, actively infected with, or recovered from COVID-19 were included in the dataset. The samples were drawn from the first 160 participants of the ongoing ImmuneRACE study and from under 1,500 subjects provided by 6 global collaborators. A de-identified subject ID, COVID-19 status, age in years and sex were almost always included in the sample metadata. The material from the prospective study consisted of cDNA or gDNA derived from T cells, B-cell-depleted T cells, or PBMCs.

Reading from cysteine to phenylalanine, the CDR3 counts 16 amino acids. Left in the record is the CDR3 DNA by itself, 48 bases read in frame from the first base. Cut back by 5 bases and 0 bases, the V and J ends lie 14 bases apart. CDR1 SGHAT and CDR2 FQNNGV were looked up in the germline V gene. TCRbeta CDR3 regions were amplified from genomic DNA by means of the immunoSEQ Assay, a bias-controlled multiplex PCR. Processing in the source paper ran as follows. Within the assay, amplification of reference gene primers was used to estimate how many nucleated cells each sample contained. To quantify the absolute abundance of each unique TCRbeta CDR3 rearrangement, sequence reads were collapsed and filtered. Productive Simpson clonality was computed per sample as the square root of Simpson's diversity index over productive rearrangements. What TCRdb holds here is the immuneACCESS table cut down to in-frame rearrangements. Part of the clones is not present; checked against another copy, under half of the missing clones reflect an unresolved V gene, and the others are unexplained. D and trimming come from the DNA, and the V and J calls and clone size come from that table. The sample yields fewer than 400,000 clones; 80% to 90% were counted once. The top ten hold about 5% of the sample.

The investigation overall reported the following: The amount of clinical and demographic metadata varied by source and participant and was provided uncurated.

Participants in the prospective study were aged about 18 to 95 years, lived in more than 20 United States geographic areas, and enrolled through a virtual design. Cohort assignment in the prospective study relied on participant-reported clinical history from a screening survey and a study questionnaire. ImmuneRACE Cohort 3 recovered participants were defined by two consecutive negative NP/OP PCR tests, healthcare professional clearance, or symptom resolution. Each participant in the prospective study had whole blood, serum and a nasopharyngeal or oropharyngeal swab collected by mobile phlebotomists. Additional blood draws and questionnaires over an approximately two-month period could optionally be provided by prospective study participants. Prospective study blood samples were shipped either frozen or at room temperature before DNA extraction. A note on this clone: Its antigen is currently not known. It has no much larger one-base neighbor in the sample; base qualities were not kept.

This TCR was recovered from a man aged 25-40 years who had recovered from COVID-19. Sequenced material: PBMCs or T cells enriched from blood (not recorded which). The V and J genes are TRBV11-2 and TRBJ1-5; the best D guess is TRBD1, with 5 bases matching. The sequence in DNA is TGTGCCAGCAGCCTTGCGGGACCGGATAGCAATCAGCCCCAGCATTTT. Translation gives CASSLAGPDSNQPQHF. Here the CDR3 is joined to the reference TRBV11-2 and TRBJ1-5 genes, and the full variable domain is: EAGVAQSPRYKIIEKRQSVAFWCNPISGHATLYWYQQILGQGPKLLIQFQNNGVVDDSQLPKDRFSAERLKGVDSTLKIQPAKLEDSAVYLCASSLAGPDSNQPQHFGDGTRLSIL.